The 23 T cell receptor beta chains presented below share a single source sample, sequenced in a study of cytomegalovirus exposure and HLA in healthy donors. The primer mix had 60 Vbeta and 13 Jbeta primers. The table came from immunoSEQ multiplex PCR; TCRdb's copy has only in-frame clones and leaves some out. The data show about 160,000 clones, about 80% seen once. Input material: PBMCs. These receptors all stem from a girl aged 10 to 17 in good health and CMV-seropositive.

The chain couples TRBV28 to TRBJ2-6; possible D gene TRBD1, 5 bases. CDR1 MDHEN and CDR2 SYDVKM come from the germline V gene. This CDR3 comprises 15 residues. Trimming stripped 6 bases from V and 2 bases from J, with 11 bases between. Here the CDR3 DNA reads TGTGCCAGCAGCACAGGACAAACTGGGGCCAACGTCCTGACTTTC. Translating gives CASSTGQTGANVLTF. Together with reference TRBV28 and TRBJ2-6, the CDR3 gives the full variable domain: DVKVTQSSRYLVKRTGEKVFLECVQDMDHENMFWYRQDPGLGLRLIYFSYDVKMKEKGDIPEGYSVSREKKERFSLILESASTNQTSMYLCASSTGQTGANVLTFGAGSRLTVL.

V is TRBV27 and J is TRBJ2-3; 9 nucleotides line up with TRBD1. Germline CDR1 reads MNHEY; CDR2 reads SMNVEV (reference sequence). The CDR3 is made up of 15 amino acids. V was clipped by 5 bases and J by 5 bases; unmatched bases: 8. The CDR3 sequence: CASSTRTGDEDTQYF. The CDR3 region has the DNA TGTGCCAGCAGTACCCGGACAGGGGATGAAGATACGCAGTATTTT.

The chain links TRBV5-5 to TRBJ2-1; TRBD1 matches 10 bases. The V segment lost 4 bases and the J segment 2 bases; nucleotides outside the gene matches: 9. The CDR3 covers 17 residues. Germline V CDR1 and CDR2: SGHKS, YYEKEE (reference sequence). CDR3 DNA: TGTGCCAGCAGCCAACCGCGGGGGACAGGGGCCTACAATGAGCAGTTCTTC. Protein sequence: CASSQPRGTGAYNEQFF.

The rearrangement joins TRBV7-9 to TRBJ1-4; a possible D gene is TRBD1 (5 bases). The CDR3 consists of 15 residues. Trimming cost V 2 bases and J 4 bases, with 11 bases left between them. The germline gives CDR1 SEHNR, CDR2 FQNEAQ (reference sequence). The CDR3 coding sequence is TGTGCCAGCAGCTTAAATCGCAGGGATAATGAAAAACTGTTTTTT. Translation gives CASSLNRRDNEKLFF.

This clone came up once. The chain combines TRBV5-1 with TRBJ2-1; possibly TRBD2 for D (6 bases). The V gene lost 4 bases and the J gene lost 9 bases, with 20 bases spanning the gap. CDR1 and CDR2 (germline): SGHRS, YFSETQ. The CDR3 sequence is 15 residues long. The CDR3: CASSPEGTPEREQFF. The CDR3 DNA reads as TGCGCCAGCAGCCCGGAGGGGACCCCGGAGCGTGAGCAGTTCTTC.

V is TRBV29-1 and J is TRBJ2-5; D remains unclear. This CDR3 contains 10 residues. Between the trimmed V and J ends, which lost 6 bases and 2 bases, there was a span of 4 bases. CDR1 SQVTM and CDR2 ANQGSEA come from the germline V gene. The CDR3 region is CSVLQETQYF. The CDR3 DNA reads TGCAGCGTCTTACAAGAGACCCAGTACTTC.

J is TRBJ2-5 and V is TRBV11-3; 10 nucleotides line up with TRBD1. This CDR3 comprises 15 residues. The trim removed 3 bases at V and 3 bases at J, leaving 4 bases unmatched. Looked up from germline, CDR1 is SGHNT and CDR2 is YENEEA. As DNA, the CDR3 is TGTGCCAGCAGCTTCGACGGGACAGGGGAAGAGACCCAGTACTTC. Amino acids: CASSFDGTGEETQYF.

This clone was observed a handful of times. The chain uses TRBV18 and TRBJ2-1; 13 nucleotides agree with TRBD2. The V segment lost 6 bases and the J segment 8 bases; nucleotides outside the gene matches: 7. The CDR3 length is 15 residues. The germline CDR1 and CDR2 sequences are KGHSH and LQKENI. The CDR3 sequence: CASSRTSGGWYEQFF. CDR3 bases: TGTGCCAGCTCGCGGACTAGCGGGGGATGGTATGAGCAGTTCTTC.

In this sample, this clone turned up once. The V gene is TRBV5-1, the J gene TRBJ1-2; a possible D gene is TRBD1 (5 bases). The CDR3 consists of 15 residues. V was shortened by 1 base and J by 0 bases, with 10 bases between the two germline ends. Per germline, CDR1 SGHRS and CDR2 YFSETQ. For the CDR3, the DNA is TGCGCCAGCAGCTTGAGCAGGGATGCTAACTATGGCTACACCTTC. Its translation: CASSLSRDANYGYTF.

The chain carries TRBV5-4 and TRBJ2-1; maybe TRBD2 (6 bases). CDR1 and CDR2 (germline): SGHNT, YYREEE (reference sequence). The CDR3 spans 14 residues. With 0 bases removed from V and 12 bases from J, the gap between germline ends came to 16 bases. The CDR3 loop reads CASSLDGTGLRQFF. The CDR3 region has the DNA TGTGCCAGCAGCTTGGACGGGACGGGACTGCGGCAGTTCTTC.

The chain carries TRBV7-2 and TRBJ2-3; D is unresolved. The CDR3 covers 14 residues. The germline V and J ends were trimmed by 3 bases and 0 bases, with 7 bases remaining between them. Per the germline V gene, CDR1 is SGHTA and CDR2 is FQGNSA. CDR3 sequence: CASSFELSTDTQYF. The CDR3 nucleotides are TGTGCCAGCAGCTTTGAGCTCAGCACAGATACGCAGTATTTT.

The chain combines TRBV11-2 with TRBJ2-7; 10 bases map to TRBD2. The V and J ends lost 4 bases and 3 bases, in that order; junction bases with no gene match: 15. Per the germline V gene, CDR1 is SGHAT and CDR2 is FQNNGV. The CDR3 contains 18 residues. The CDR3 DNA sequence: TGTGCCAGCAGCTCCGAAGTTCTCACCGAGCGGGAGGGCTACGAGCAGTACTTC. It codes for CASSSEVLTEREGYEQYF.

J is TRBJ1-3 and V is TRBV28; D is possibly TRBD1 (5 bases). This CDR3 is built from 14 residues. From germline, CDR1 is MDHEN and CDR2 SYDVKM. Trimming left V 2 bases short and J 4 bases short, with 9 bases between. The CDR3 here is CASSLGPGGNTIYF. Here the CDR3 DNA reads TGTGCCAGCAGTTTAGGGCCAGGGGGAAACACCATATATTTT. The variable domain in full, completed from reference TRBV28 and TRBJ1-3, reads DVKVTQSSRYLVKRTGEKVFLECVQDMDHENMFWYRQDPGLGLRLIYFSYDVKMKEKGDIPEGYSVSREKKERFSLILESASTNQTSMYLCASSLGPGGNTIYFGEGSWLTVV.

CDR3: CASSPVRDSSGNTIYF. As DNA, the CDR3 is TGTGCCAGCAGCCCAGTCCGGGACAGCTCTGGAAACACCATATATTTT. The genes are TRBV7-9 and TRBJ1-3; 7 bases are a match to TRBD1. The trim removed 5 bases at V and 0 bases at J, leaving 7 bases unmatched. Per germline, CDR1 SEHNR and CDR2 FQNEAQ (reference sequence). The CDR3 totals 16 residues.

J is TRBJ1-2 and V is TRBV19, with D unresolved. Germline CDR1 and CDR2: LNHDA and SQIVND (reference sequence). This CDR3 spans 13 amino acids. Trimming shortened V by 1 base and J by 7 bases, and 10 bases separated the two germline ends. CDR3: CASSIAVGSGYTF. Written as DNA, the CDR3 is TGTGCCAGTAGTATAGCTGTCGGGTCTGGCTACACCTTC.

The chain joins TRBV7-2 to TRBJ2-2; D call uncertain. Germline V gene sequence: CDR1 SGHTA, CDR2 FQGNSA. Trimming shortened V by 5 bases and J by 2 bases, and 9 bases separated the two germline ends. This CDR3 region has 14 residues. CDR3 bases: TGTGCCAGCAGCCTCAGACTTAACACCGGGGAGCTGTTTTTT. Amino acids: CASSLRLNTGELFF.

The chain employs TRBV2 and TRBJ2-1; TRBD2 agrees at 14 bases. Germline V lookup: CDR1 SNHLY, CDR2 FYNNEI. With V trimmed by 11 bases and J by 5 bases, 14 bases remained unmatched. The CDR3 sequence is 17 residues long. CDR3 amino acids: CALRGLAGEGNDNEQFF. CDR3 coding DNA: TGTGCCCTCAGGGGACTAGCGGGAGAAGGGAACGACAATGAGCAGTTCTTC.

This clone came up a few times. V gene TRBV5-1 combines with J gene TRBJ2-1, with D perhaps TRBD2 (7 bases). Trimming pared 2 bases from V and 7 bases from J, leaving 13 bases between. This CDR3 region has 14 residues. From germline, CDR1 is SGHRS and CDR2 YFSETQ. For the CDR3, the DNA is TGCGCCAGCAGCTTTGGGGGGGCAAGGAATGAGCAGTTCTTC. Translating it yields CASSFGGARNEQFF.

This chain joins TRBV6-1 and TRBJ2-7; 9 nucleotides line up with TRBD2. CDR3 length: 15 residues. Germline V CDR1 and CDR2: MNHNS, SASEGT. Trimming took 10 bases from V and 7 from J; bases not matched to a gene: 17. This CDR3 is CATTRERGVVGEQYF. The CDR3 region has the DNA TGTGCCACTACCCGGGAGCGGGGGGTAGTAGGGGAGCAGTACTTC.

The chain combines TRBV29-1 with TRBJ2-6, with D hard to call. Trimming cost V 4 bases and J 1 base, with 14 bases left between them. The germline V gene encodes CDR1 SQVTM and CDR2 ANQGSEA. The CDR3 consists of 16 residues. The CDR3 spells CSVAGQAGSGANVLTF. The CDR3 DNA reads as TGCAGCGTTGCAGGTCAGGCCGGATCTGGGGCCAACGTCCTGACTTTC. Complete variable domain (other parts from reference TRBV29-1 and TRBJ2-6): SAVISQKPSRDICQRGTSLTIQCQVDSQVTMMFWYRQQPGQSLTLIATANQGSEATYESGFVIDKFPISRPNLTFSTLTVSNMSPEDSSIYLCSVAGQAGSGANVLTFGAGSRLTVL.

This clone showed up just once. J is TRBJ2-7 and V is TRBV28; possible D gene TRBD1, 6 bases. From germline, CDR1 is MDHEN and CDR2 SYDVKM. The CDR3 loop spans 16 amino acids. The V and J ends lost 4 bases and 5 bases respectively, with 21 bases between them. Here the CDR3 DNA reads TGTGCCAGCAGTTCCCCTAGCAGGGGAAGAAGGGACGAGCAGTACTTC. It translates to CASSSPSRGRRDEQYF.

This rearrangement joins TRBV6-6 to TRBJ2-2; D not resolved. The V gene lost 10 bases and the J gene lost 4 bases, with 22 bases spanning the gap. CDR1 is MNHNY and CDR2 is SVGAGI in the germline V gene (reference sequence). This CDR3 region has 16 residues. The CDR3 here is CAIRRSPEIRTGELFF. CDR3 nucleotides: TGTGCCATTCGCCGGTCGCCCGAAATTCGCACCGGGGAGCTGTTTTTT.

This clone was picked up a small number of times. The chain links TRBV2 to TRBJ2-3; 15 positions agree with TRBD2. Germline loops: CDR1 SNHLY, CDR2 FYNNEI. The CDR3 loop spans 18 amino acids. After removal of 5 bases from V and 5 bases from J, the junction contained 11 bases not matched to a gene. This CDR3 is CASSFLPWTSGGEDTQYF. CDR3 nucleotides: TGTGCCAGCAGTTTCCTCCCATGGACTAGCGGGGGGGAAGATACGCAGTATTTT.